This T cell receptor (beta chain) was documented in a study of T cells in localized non-small cell lung cancer. General observations from the study: Appearing in adjacent lung were a median about 60 of the top 100 tumor clones.

Details on this clone: The antigen is undetermined.

Profiled with immunoSEQ multiplex PCR; TCRdb holds only in-frame clones, not every one. The sample shows 25,000 to 35,000 clones, 88% of them seen only once. The CDR3 loop spans 15 amino acids. The V end lost 2 bases, the J end lost 7 bases, and 15 bases lay between the germline ends. Looked up from germline, CDR1 is MGHDK and CDR2 is SYGVNS. Sequenced here: peripheral blood, sampled before any cancer treatment. The TCR comes from a female donor at least 60 years old with stage III squamous cell lung carcinoma. The chain has TRBV25-1 and TRBJ2-1; D tentatively reads TRBD1 or TRBD2 (5 bases each). The CDR3 here is CASSEAGTKGNEQFF. CDR3 DNA sequence: TGTGCCAGCAGTGAAGCCGGGACGAAGGGTAATGAGCAGTTCTTC.